This TCR beta chain was identified in a study of blood T cell repertoires in COVID-19 (dated by TCRdb to about 2020). Concerning the study at large: Samples covering the acute and convalescent phases of COVID-19 were provided by collaborators in the United States, Italy and Spain. HLA class I and class II types, where available, came from metadata supplied by the sample provider rather than from assay-based typing. The prospective study material was composed of cDNA or gDNA derived from T cells, B-cell-depleted T cells, or PBMCs. The sample metadata nearly always contained a de-identified subject ID, COVID-19 status, age in years and sex. The samples were drawn from two sources: the first 160 participants of the ongoing ImmuneRACE study, and 1,000 to 1,500 subjects contributed by 6 global collaborators. The dataset comprised deeply sampled blood TCRbeta repertoires from subjects exposed to, actively infected with, or recovered from COVID-19. The repertoires were released in a freely available public database meant as a resource for research on the immune response to SARS-CoV-2. Broad study findings and their caveats: Clinical and demographic metadata were provided uncurated, with the amount varying by source and participant.

The immunoSEQ Assay, a bias-controlled multiplex PCR, was used to amplify TCRbeta CDR3 regions from genomic DNA. On the authors' methods: Within the assay, amplification of reference gene primers was used to estimate how many nucleated cells each sample contained. Sequence reads were collapsed and filtered to measure the absolute abundance of every unique TCRbeta CDR3 rearrangement. Productive Simpson clonality was computed per sample as the square root of Simpson's diversity index over productive rearrangements. The source is immuneACCESS, and TCRdb retained only in-frame sequences with V and J called. Part of the clones is not carried over; for the studies checked, unresolved V genes explain less than half of this, and the remainder is unexplained. The V and J calls and clone size are taken from that table; D and trimming were inferred from the DNA. This sample comprises 100,000 to 150,000 clones, 80% to 90% of them detected only once. 3.5% to 4.5% of the sample goes to the ten largest clones.

Collaborating institutions collected whole blood in K2EDTA tubes following their own protocols. Collaborator samples were shipped for TCRbeta analysis as frozen whole blood, isolated PBMCs, or DNA extracted from either sample type. About this clone: Its target antigen remains unknown. Base qualities were left out, and no much larger clone turns up one base away.

For CDR1 and CDR2, the germline V gene (reference sequence) lists LGHDT and YNNKEL. The V end loses 8 bases and the J end loses 1 base, and a stretch of 6 bases separates them. The CDR3, from cysteine to phenylalanine, totals 12 residues. Kept here is only the CDR3 DNA, which spans 36 bases and is read in frame from base 1. Sample: peripheral blood. The sequence links TRBV3-1 (or the pseudogene TRBV3-2) to TRBJ1-3; no D gene is confidently identified. This sequence originates from a woman in her fifties or sixties with acute or convalescent COVID-19. The nucleotide sequence reads as follows: TGTGCCAGCTCTTATTCTGGAAACACCATATATTTT. This encodes CASSYSGNTIYF.